This T cell receptor (beta chain) came from a study of blood T cell repertoires in COVID-19. In the study overall: PBMCs, B-cell-depleted T cells, or T cells were the source of the cDNA or gDNA that made up the material.

Assay used: immunoSEQ multiplex PCR; TCRdb lists only in-frame clones, some missing. The sample lists about 190,000 clones, roughly four fifths occurring once. The V and J ends lost 2 bases and 10 bases, in that order; junction bases with no gene match: 13. The CDR3 sequence is 16 residues long. Germline CDR1 reads SGHVS; CDR2 reads FQNEAQ. The sequence was obtained from a woman between 35 and 50 years old with acute or convalescent COVID-19. Material: peripheral blood. The chain links TRBV7-8 to TRBJ1-4, with 7 nucleotides matching TRBD1. Written as DNA, the CDR3 is TGTGCCAGCAGCTTACCCGGTGAGGGGGCTCGGGGAAAACTGTTTTTT. Protein product: CASSLPGEGARGKLFF. Full variable domain (rest looked up from reference TRBV7-8 and TRBJ1-4): GAGVSQSPRYKVAKRGQDVALRCDPISGHVSLFWYQQALGQGPEFLTYFQNEAQLDKSGLPSDRFFAERPEGSVSTLKIQRTQQEDSAVYLCASSLPGEGARGKLFFGSGTQLSVL.